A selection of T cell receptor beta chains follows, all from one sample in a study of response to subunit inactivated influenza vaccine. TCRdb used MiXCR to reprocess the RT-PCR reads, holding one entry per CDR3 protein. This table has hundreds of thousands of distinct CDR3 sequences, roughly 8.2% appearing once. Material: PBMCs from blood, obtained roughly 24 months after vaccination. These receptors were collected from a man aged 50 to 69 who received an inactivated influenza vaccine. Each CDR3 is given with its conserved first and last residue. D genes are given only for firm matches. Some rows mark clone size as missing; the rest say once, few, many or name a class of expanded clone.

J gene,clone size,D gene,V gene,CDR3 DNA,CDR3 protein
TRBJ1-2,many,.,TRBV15,TGTGCCACCAGCAGTGCCGGGATCAAGGAGAGCTATGGCTACACCTTC,CATSSAGIKESYGYTF
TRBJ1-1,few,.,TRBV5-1,TGCGCCAGCAGCCCTTCAGGGACGAAAGTGAACACTGAAGCTTTCTTT,CASSPSGTKVNTEAFF
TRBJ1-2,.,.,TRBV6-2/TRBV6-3,TGTGCCAGCAGTTACTCGCCATTGTCTCGGGACTATGGCTACACCTTC,CASSYSPLSRDYGYTF
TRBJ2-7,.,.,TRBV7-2,TGTGCCAGCAGCTCCCTGGACGGTCGGGGATACAAGCAGTACTTC,CASSSLDGRGYKQYF
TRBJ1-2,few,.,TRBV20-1,TGCAGTGCTGTACGAAACTATGGCTACACCTTC,CSAVRNYGYTF
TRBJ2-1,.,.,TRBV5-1,TGCGCCAGCAGCCCGGGCCAGAACTACAATGAGCAGTTCTTC,CASSPGQNYNEQFF
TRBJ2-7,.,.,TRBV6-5,TGTGCCAGCAGTTACTCAGGACAACTTTACGAGCAGTACTTC,CASSYSGQLYEQYF
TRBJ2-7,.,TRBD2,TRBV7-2,TGTGCCAGCAGCCCGGATAGCGGGAGGTCAGGCGAGCAGTACTTC,CASSPDSGRSGEQYF
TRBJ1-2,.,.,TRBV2,TGTGCCAGCAGTGCCCCCGGACGCGGTGGCTACACCTTC,CASSAPGRGGYTF
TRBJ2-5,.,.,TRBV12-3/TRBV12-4,TGTGCCAGCAGTTTAGCGCAGGCAGTTGTTGGAGAGACCCAGTACTTC,CASSLAQAVVGETQYF
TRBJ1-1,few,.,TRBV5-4,TGTGCCAGCAGCTTTTCCCCCAGGGAGAACACTGAAGCTTTCTTT,CASSFSPRENTEAFF
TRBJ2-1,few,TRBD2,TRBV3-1,TGTGCCAGCAGCAAGGGAGTTAGCGGGGGGATCTACAATGAGCAGTTCTTC,CASSKGVSGGIYNEQFF
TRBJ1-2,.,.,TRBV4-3,TGCGCCAGCAGCCAAGATTGGTGGGAGGGGGAAAGGGGAACTGGCTACACCTTC,CASSQDWWEGERGTGYTF
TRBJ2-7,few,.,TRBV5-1,TGCGCCAGCAGCTTGGAAACAGGGTTGAGGCAGTACTTC,CASSLETGLRQYF
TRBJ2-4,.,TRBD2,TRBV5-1,TGCGCCAGCAGCAGGACTAGCGGGAGGGCCGTTTCCAAAAACATTCAGTACTTC,CASSRTSGRAVSKNIQYF
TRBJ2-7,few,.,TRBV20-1,TGCAGTGCTAGATTGGTGGCTGCGGACGTCCACTACGAGCAGTACTTC,CSARLVAADVHYEQYF
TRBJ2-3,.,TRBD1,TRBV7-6,TGTGCCAGCTGCTCAACAGGGGCGAACTCAGATACGCAGTATTTT,CASCSTGANSDTQYF
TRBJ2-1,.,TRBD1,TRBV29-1,TGCAGCGTCAATGACAGGGATAGGGCATGGAATGAGCAGTTCTTC,CSVNDRDRAWNEQFF
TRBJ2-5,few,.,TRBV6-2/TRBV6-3,TGTGCCAGCAGTTTCGCGGTCGGGACACAAGAGACCCAGTACTTC,CASSFAVGTQETQYF
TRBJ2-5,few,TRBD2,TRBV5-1,TGCGCCAGCAGCTTGGCAGCGGGGCCGCAAGAGACCCAGTACTTC,CASSLAAGPQETQYF
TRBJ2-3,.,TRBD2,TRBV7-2,TGTGCCAGCAGCTTAGTGGGACTAGCAAGGTACCCAGATACGCAGTATTTT,CASSLVGLARYPDTQYF
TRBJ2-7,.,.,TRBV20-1,TGCAGTGCTAGAGACAGGGCCGTCTACGAGCAGTACTTC,CSARDRAVYEQYF
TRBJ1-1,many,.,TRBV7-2,TGTGCCAGCAGCCAGGACGTGACGAACACTGAAGCTTTCTTT,CASSQDVTNTEAFF
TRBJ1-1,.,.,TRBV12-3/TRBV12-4,TGTGCCAGCAGTTCACAGAGAGGGGCTTTCTTT,CASSSQRGAFF
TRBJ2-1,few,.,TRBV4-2,TGTGCCAGCAGCCAAGAGGACCGGAACTCCTACAATGAGCAGTTCTTC,CASSQEDRNSYNEQFF
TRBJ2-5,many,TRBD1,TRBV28,TGTGCCAGCAGACCAGGGGGTCCAGAGACCCAGTACTTC,CASRPGGPETQYF
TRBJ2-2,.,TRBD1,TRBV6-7,TGTGCCAGCGATAGGACAGGGGCCGGGGAGCTGTTTTTT,CASDRTGAGELFF
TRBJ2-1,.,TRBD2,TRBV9,TGTGCCAGCAGCGTAGGCGGGACTAGCGGGAGCTATGAGCAGTTCTTC,CASSVGGTSGSYEQFF
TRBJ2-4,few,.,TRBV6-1,TGTGCCAGCAGGGCGGCGGCCGAAAACATTCAGTACTTC,CASRAAAENIQYF
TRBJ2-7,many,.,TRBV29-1,TGCAGCGTTGCGTTTCCAGGAGCCTACGAGCAGTACTTC,CSVAFPGAYEQYF
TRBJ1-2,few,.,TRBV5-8,TGTGCCACACAACAGCAGCTTGTGGGAGGGGGCTACACCTTC,CATQQQLVGGGYTF
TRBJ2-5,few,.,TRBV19,TGTGCCAGTAGTATCCGTGGTCGAAAAAGCGCATTCCAAGAGACCCAGTACTTC,CASSIRGRKSAFQETQYF
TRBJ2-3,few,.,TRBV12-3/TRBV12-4,TGTGCCAGCAGTTACTCATGGGGAGGTGACCGTACGCAGTATTTT,CASSYSWGGDRTQYF